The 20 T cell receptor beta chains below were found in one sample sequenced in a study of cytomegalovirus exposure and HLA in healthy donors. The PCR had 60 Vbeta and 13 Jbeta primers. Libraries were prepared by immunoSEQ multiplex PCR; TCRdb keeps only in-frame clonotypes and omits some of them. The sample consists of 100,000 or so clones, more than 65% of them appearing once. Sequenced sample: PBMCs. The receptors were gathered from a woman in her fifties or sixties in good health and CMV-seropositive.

The CDR3 protein is CASRDRQGFYGYTF. CDR3 sequence (DNA): TGTGCCAGTAGAGATAGACAGGGATTTTATGGCTACACCTTC. V is TRBV19 and J is TRBJ1-2, with TRBD1 identical over 7 bases. The germline V gene has CDR1 LNHDA and CDR2 SQIVND (reference sequence). This CDR3 has 14 amino acids. Trimming removed 6 bases from V and 5 bases from J; junction bases left unmatched: 9.

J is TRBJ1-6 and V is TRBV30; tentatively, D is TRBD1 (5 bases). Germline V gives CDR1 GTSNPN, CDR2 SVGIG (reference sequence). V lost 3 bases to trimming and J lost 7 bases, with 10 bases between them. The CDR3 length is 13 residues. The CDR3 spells CAWSPGLNSPLHF. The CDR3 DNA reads TGTGCCTGGAGCCCGGGACTAAATTCACCCCTCCACTTT.

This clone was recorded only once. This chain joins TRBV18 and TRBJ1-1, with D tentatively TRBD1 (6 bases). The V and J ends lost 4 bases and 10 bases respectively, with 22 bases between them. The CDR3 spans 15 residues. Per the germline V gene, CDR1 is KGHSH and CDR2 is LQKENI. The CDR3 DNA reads TGTGCCAGCTCACTCGCGGGGGCTTACGGAGGGGTAGCTTTCTTT. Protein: CASSLAGAYGGVAFF.

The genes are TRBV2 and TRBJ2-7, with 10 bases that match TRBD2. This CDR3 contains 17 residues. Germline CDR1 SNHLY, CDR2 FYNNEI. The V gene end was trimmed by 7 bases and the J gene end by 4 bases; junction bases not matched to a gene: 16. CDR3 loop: CASIPKVVLAGDYEQYF. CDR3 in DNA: TGTGCCAGCATCCCCAAGGTGGTTCTAGCGGGAGATTACGAGCAGTACTTC.

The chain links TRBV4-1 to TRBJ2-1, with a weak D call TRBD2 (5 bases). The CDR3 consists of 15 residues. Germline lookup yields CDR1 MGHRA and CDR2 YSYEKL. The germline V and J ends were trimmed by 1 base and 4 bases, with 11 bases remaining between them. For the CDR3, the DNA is TGCGCCAGCAGCCAAGTCGGGATAGCGTACAATGAGCAGTTCTTC. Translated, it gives CASSQVGIAYNEQFF.

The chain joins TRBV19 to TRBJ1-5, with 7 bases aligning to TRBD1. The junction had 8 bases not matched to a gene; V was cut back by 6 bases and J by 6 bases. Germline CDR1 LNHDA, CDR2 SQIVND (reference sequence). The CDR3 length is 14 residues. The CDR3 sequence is CASSRQGSGQPQHF. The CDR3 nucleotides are TGTGCCAGTAGCAGACAGGGTTCAGGTCAGCCCCAGCATTTT. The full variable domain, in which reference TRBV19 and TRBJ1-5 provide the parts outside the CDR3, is DGGITQSPKYLFRKEGQNVTLSCEQNLNHDAMYWYRQDPGQGLRLIYYSQIVNDFQKGDIAEGYSVSREKKESFPLTVTSAQKNPTAFYLCASSRQGSGQPQHFGDGTRLSIL.

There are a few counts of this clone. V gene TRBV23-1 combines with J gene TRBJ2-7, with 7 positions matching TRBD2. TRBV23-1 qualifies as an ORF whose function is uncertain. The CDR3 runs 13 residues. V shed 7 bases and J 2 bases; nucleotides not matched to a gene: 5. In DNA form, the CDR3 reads TGCGCCAGCAAGGACGGGGGGACCTACGAGCAGTACTTC. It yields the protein CASKDGGTYEQYF.

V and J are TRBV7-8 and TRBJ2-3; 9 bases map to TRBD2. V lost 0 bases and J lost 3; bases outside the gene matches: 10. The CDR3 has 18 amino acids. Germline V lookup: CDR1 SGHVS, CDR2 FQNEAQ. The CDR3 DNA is TGTGCCAGCAGCTTAGCGCTGGCTAGCGGGAAAGGGACAGATACGCAGTATTTT. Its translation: CASSLALASGKGTDTQYF. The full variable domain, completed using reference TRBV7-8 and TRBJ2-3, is GAGVSQSPRYKVAKRGQDVALRCDPISGHVSLFWYQQALGQGPEFLTYFQNEAQLDKSGLPSDRFFAERPEGSVSTLKIQRTQQEDSAVYLCASSLALASGKGTDTQYFGPGTRLTVL.

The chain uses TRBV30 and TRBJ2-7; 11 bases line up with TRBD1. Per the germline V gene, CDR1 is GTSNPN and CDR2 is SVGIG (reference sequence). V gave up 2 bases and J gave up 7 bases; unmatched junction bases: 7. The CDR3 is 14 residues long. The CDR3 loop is CAWSLGQGAGEQYF. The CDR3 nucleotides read TGTGCCTGGAGTTTAGGACAGGGGGCCGGGGAGCAGTACTTC.

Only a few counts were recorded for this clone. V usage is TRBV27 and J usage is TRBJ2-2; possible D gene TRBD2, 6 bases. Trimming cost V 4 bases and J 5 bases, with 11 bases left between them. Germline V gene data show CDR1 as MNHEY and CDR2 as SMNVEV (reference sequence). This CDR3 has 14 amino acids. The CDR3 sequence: CASSWRDYTGELFF. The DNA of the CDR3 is TGTGCCAGCAGTTGGAGGGATTATACCGGGGAGCTGTTTTTT.

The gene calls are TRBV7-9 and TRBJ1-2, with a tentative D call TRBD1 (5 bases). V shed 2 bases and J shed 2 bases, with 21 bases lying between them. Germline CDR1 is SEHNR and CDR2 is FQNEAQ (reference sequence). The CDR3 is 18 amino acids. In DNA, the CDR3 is TGTGCCAGCAGCTTACGGGGGAGACTCCAAGAAGAAAACTATGGCTACACCTTC. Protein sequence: CASSLRGRLQEENYGYTF.

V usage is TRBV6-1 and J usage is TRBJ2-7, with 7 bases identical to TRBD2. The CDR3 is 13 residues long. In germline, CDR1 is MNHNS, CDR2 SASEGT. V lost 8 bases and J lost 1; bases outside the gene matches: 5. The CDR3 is CASSQRESYEQYF. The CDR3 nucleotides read TGTGCCAGCTCCCAGCGGGAATCCTACGAGCAGTACTTC.

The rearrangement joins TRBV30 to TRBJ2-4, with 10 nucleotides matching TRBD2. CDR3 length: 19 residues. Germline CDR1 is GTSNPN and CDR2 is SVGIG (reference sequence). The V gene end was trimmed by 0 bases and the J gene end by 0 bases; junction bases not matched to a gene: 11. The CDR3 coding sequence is TGTGCCTGGAGTGTAGGGCTAGCGGGAGTTTGGGGAGCCAAAAACATTCAGTACTTC. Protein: CAWSVGLAGVWGAKNIQYF.

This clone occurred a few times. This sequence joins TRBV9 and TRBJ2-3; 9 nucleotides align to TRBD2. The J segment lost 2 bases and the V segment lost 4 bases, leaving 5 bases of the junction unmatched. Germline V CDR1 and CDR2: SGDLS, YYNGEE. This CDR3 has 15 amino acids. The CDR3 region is CASSKAGGITDTQYF. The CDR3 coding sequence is TGTGCCAGCAGCAAAGCGGGGGGAATCACAGATACGCAGTATTTT.

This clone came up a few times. In DNA, the CDR3 is TGTGCCAGTAGTAACGGCGGCTACAATGAGCAGTTCTTC. As protein: CASSNGGYNEQFF. The genes are TRBV19 and TRBJ2-1; no definite D call. Per germline, CDR1 LNHDA and CDR2 SQIVND (reference sequence). Trimming cost V 4 bases and J 3 bases, with 7 bases left between them. The CDR3 consists of 13 residues.

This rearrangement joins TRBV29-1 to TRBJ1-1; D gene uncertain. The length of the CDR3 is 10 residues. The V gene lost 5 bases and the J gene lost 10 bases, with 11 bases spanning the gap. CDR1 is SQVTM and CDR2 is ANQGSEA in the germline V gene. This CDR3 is CSVYRGGAFF. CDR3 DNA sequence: TGCAGCGTTTATCGGGGAGGAGCTTTCTTT. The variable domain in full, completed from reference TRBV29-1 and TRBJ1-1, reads SAVISQKPSRDICQRGTSLTIQCQVDSQVTMMFWYRQQPGQSLTLIATANQGSEATYESGFVIDKFPISRPNLTFSTLTVSNMSPEDSSIYLCSVYRGGAFFGQGTRLTVV.

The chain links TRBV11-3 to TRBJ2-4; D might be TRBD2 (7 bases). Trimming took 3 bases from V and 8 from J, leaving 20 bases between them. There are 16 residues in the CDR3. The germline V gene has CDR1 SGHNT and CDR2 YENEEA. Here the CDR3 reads CASSFSRGGHSDIQYF. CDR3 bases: TGTGCCAGCAGCTTCAGTAGGGGGGGACATTCTGACATTCAGTACTTC. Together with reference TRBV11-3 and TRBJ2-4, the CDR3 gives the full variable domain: EAGVVQSPRYKIIEKKQPVAFWCNPISGHNTLYWYLQNLGQGPELLIRYENEEAVDDSQLPKDRFSAERLKGVDSTLKIQPAELGDSAVYLCASSFSRGGHSDIQYFGAGTRLSVL.

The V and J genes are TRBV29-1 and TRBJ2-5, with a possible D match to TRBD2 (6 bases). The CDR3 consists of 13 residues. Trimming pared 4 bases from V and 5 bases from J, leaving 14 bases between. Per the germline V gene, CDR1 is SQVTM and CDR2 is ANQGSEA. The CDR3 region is CSVVSSVGETQYF. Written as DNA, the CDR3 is TGCAGCGTTGTATCTAGCGTGGGCGAGACCCAGTACTTC. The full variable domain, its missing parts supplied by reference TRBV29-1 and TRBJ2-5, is SAVISQKPSRDICQRGTSLTIQCQVDSQVTMMFWYRQQPGQSLTLIATANQGSEATYESGFVIDKFPISRPNLTFSTLTVSNMSPEDSSIYLCSVVSSVGETQYFGPGTRLLVL.

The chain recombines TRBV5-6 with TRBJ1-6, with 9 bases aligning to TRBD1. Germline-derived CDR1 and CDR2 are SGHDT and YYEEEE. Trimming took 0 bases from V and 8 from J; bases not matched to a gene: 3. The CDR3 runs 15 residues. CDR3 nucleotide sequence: TGTGCCAGCAGCTTGGAAGGGACAGGGCATTCACCCCTCCACTTT. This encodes CASSLEGTGHSPLHF. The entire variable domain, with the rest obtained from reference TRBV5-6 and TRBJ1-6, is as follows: DAGVTQSPTHLIKTRGQQVTLRCSPKSGHDTVSWYQQALGQGPQFIFQYYEEEERQRGNFPDRFSGHQFPNYSSELNVNALLLGDSALYLCASSLEGTGHSPLHFGNGTRLTVT.

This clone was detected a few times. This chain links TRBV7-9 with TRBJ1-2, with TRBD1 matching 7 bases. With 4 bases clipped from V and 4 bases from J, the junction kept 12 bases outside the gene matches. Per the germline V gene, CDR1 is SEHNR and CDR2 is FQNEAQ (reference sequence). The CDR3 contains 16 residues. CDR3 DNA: TGTGCCAGCAGCTCCTCCGACAGGGCGCTACTCTATGGCTACACCTTC. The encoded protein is CASSSSDRALLYGYTF.